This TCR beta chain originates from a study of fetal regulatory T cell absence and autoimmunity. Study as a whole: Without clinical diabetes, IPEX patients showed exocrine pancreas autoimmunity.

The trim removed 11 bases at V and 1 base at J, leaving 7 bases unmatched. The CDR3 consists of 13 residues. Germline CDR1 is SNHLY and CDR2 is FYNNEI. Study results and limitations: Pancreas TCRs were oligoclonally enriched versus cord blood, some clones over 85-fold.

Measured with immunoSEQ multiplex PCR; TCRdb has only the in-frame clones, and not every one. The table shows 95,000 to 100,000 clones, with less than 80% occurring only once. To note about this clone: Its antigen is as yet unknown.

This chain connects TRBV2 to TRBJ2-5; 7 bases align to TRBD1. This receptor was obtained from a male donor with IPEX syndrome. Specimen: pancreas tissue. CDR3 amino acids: CASSGTAQETQYF. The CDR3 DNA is TGTGCCTCTTCCGGGACAGCCCAAGAGACCCAGTACTTC.